The source of this T cell receptor (beta chain) is a study of shared clonotypes between healthy human individuals. Overall study: Donors, aged 18 to 49, were a couple of women and three men. Findings and caveats of the study: Donor scarcity curtailed the genetic and exposure-history diversity represented herein.

This clone has a single count. The antigen remains unidentified. Original handling: There were no quality scores in the junction-only immunoSEQ sequences, so filtering differed. The data were produced by immunoSEQ multiplex PCR, yet TCRdb's version contains in-frame clones alone and is incomplete. The V and J calls and clone size are taken from that table; D and trimming were inferred from the DNA. The table has 400,000 to 500,000 clones, about 82% seen once. The donor cohort consisted entirely of Caucasian adults residing in Nashville, Tennessee. The source material was PBMCs. This TCR was recovered from a woman aged 35 to 49 in good health. Some clones in this sample may be carry-over from other donors' samples.

The CDR3 nucleotides read TGTGCCAGCAGCCTTCGGACAGTTGGGAATGAGCAGTTCTTC. Residues: CASSLRTVGNEQFF. The chain is built from TRBV9 and TRBJ2-1; tentatively, D is TRBD1 (6 bases). Trimming took off 4 bases at V and 7 bases at J, with 15 bases between the two ends. The germline CDR1 and CDR2 sequences are SGDLS and YYNGEE. The CDR3 sequence is 14 residues long.